Below, one TCR beta chain is given with its context. Its target is unknown. As input for TCR beta libraries, about 2 micrograms of genomic DNA came from cryopreserved PBMCs. The data are from a study of cytotoxic CD8 clonotypes in ibrutinib-treated CLL. About the research overall: Among the patients, around ten presented as relapsed/refractory and about 15 as treatment-naive; around 17 showed unmutated IGHV. Findings of the study overall: At ibrutinib response, clonality increased, and at progression it declined back toward baseline.

Germline CDR1 SGHVS, CDR2 FNYEAQ. The V end was cut by 4 bases, the J end by 4 bases, with 10 bases between. The CDR3 runs 13 residues. Target depth was 1 in 200,000 to 1 in 1 million T cells, about 10x per clonotype. This table comes from immunoSEQ multiplex PCR, and its TCRdb copy is limited to in-frame clones, with some not included. The sample has tens of thousands of clones, less than 75% seen once. The sequence derives from a human donor with chronic lymphocytic leukemia. Sequencing used PBMCs, obtained after 12 months of ibrutinib treatment. This chain uses TRBV7-6 with TRBJ1-2; D is unclear. This CDR3 is CASSYPGSYGYTF. The CDR3 region has the DNA TGTGCCAGCAGCTACCCGGGGTCCTATGGCTACACCTTC.